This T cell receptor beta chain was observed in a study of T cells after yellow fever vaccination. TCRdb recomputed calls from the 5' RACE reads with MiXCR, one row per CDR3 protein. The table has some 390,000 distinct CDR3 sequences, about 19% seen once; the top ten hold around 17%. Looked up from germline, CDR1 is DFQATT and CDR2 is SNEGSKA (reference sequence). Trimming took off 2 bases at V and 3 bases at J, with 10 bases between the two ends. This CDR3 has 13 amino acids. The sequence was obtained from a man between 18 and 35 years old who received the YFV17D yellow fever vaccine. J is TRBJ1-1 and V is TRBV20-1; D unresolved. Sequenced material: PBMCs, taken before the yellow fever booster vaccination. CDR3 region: CSARSDADTEAFF. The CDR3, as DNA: TGCAGTGCTAGATCTGATGCGGACACTGAAGCTTTCTTT.